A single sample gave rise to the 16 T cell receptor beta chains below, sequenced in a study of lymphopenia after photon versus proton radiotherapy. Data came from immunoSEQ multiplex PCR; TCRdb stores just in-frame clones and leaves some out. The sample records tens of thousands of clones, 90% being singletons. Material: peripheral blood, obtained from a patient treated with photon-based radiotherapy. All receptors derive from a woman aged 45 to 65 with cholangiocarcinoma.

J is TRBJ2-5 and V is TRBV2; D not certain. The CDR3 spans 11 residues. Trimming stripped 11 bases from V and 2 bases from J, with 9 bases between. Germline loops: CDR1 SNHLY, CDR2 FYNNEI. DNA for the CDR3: TGTGCCGGCTCAATACAAGAGACCCAGTACTTC. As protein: CAGSIQETQYF. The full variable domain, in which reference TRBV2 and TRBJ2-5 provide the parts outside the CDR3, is EPEVTQTPSHQVTQMGQEVILRCVPISNHLYFYWYRQILGQKVEFLVSFYNNEISEKSEIFDDQFSVERPDGSNFTLKIRSTKLEDSAMYFCAGSIQETQYFGPGTRLLVL.

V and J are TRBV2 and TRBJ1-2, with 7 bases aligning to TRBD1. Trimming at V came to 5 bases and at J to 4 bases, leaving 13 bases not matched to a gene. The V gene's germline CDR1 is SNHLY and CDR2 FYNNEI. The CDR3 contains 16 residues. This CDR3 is CASSRITGAVLYGYTF. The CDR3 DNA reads TGTGCCAGCAGTAGGATTACAGGGGCCGTTCTCTATGGCTACACCTTC.

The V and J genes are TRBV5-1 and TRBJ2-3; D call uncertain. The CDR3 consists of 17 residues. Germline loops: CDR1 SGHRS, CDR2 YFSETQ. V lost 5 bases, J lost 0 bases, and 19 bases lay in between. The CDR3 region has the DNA TGCGCCAGCAGGATTATCGGCTCGCTGGCTAGCACAGATACGCAGTATTTT. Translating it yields CASRIIGSLASTDTQYF.

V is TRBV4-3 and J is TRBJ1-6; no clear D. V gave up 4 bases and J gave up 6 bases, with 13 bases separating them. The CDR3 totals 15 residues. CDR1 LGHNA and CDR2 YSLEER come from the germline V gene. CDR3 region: CASSPAWATNSPLHF. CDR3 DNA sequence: TGCGCCAGCAGCCCAGCTTGGGCCACTAATTCACCCCTCCACTTT.

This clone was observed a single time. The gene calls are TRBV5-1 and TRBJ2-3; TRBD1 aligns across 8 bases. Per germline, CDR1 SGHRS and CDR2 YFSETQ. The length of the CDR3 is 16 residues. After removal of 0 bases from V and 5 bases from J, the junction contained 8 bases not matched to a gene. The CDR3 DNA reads TGCGCCAGCAGCTTGGATCCAGGGGGCTTGGGAGATACGCAGTATTTT. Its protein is CASSLDPGGLGDTQYF.

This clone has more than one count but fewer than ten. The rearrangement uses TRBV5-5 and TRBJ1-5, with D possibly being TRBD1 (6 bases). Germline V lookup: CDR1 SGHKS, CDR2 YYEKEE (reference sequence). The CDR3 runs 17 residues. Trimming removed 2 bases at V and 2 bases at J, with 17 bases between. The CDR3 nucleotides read TGTGCCAGCAGCTTACGAGCCACAGGGTTTGGCAATCAGCCCCAGCATTTT. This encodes CASSLRATGFGNQPQHF. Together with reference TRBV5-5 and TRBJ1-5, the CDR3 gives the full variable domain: DAGVTQSPTHLIKTRGQQVTLRCSPISGHKSVSWYQQVLGQGPQFIFQYYEKEERGRGNFPDRFSARQFPNYSSELNVNALLLGDSALYLCASSLRATGFGNQPQHFGDGTRLSIL.

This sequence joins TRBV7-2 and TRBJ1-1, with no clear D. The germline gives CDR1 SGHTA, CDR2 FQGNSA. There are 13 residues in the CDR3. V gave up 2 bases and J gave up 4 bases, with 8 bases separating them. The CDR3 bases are TGTGCCAGCAGCTTATTACAGACCACTGAAGCTTTCTTT. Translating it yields CASSLLQTTEAFF.

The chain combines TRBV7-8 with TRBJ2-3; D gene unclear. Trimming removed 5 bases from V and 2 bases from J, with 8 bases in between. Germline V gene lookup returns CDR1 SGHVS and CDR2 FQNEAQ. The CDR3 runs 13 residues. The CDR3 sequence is CASSPLYTDTQYF. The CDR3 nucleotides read TGTGCCAGCAGCCCCCTCTACACAGATACGCAGTATTTT. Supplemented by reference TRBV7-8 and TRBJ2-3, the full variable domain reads GAGVSQSPRYKVAKRGQDVALRCDPISGHVSLFWYQQALGQGPEFLTYFQNEAQLDKSGLPSDRFFAERPEGSVSTLKIQRTQQEDSAVYLCASSPLYTDTQYFGPGTRLTVL.

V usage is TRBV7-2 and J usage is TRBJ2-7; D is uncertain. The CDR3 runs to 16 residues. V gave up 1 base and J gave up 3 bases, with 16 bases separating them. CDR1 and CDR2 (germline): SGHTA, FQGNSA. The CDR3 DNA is TGTGCCAGCAGCTTAGGGACCGGGCTACCTAACTACGAGCAGTACTTC. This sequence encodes CASSLGTGLPNYEQYF.

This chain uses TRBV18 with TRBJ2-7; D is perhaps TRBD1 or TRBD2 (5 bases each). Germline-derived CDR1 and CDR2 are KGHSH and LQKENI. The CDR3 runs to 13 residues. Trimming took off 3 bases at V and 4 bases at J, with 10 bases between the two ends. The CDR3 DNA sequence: TGTGCCAGCTCACCGGGGGTAGGGTACGAGCAGTACTTC. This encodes CASSPGVGYEQYF.

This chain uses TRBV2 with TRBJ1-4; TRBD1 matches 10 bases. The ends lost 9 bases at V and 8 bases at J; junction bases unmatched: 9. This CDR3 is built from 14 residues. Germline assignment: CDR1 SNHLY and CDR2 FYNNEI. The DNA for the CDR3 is TGTGCCAGTTCCCGGACAGGGGGGAAAGAAAAACTGTTTTTT. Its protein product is CASSRTGGKEKLFF.

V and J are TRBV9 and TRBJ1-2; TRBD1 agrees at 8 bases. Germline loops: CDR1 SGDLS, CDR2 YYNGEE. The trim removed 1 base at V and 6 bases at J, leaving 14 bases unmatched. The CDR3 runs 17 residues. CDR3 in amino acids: CASSVSVLDREEHGYTF. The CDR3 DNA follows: TGTGCCAGCAGCGTATCAGTCTTGGACAGGGAGGAACATGGCTACACCTTC.

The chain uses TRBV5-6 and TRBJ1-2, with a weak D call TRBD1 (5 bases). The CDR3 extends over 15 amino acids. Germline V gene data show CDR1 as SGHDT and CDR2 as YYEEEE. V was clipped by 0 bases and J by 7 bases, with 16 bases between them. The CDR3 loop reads CASSLAGAPSFGYTF. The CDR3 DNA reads TGTGCCAGCAGCTTGGCCGGGGCACCTTCCTTTGGCTACACCTTC.

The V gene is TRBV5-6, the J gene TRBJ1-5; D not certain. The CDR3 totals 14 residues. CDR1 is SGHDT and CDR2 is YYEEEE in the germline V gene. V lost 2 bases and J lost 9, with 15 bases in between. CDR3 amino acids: CASSFRGPRRPQHF. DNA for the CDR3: TGTGCCAGCAGCTTTAGAGGCCCCCGACGGCCCCAGCATTTT. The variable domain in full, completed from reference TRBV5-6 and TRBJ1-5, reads DAGVTQSPTHLIKTRGQQVTLRCSPKSGHDTVSWYQQALGQGPQFIFQYYEEEERQRGNFPDRFSGHQFPNYSSELNVNALLLGDSALYLCASSFRGPRRPQHFGDGTRLSIL.

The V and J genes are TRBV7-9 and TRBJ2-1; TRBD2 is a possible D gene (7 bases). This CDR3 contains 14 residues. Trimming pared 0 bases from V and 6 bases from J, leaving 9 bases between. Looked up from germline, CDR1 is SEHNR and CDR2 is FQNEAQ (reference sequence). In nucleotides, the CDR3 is TGTGCCAGCAGCTTAGCGGGGGGGCCCAATGAGCAGTTCTTC. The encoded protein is CASSLAGGPNEQFF.

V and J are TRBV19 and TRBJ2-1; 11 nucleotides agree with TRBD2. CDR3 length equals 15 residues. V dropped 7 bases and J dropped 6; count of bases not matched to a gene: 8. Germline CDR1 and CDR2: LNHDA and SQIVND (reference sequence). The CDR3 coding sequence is TGTGCCAGTACCCCCGCTAGCGGGGGGTCCAATGAGCAGTTCTTC. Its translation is CASTPASGGSNEQFF.